This TCR beta chain was found in a study of shared clonotypes between healthy human individuals. Study-wide results and limits: Memory subsets had estimated richness that was generally smaller than that of naive subsets. The naive CD4 repertoires of a few donors were compared, and around 5.1% of clonotypes were shared.

Unmatched junction bases numbered 10, after V lost 4 bases and J lost 2 bases. The germline gives CDR1 KGHSH, CDR2 LQKENI. The CDR3 sequence is 16 residues long. TCRdb's copy holds only in-frame clones and misses some; the assay was immunoSEQ multiplex PCR. The table lists 1.4 million or so clones, approximately 98.5% of them singletons, with approximately 0.38% in the top ten. Points on this clone: The target antigen is unknown.

Sequenced material: naive CD4+ T cells sorted from blood. As for subset: CD45RA+ positively selected. The receptor comes from a young man in good health. This rearrangement joins TRBV18 to TRBJ2-7; TRBD2 matches 8 bases. The DNA for the CDR3 is TGTGCCAGCTCACACTCGCCGGGGGGGGGCACCTACGAGCAGTACTTC. This encodes CASSHSPGGGTYEQYF.